This T cell receptor (beta chain) was captured by sequencing in a study of blood T cell repertoires in COVID-19. Study details: The United States, Italy and Spain were the sources of the acute and convalescent COVID-19 samples. T cells, B-cell-depleted T cells, or PBMCs provided the cDNA or gDNA that served as material.

Per the original methods: By means of reference gene primer amplification, nucleated cell counts were estimated. The repertoire was sequenced with immunoSEQ multiplex PCR; TCRdb's copy has only in-frame clones and lacks some. For V, J and clone size, that table is used; D and trimming come from the DNA. The sample has 68,000 or so clones; around nine tenths are singletons. This TCR came from a human donor in a cohort sampled during active COVID-19. Sequencing was carried out using peripheral blood.

CDR3 region: CAIRADRGGAYNEQFF. The CDR3 DNA is TGTGCCATCAGAGCGGACAGAGGGGGGGCCTACAATGAGCAGTTCTTC. This chain links TRBV10-3 with TRBJ2-1, with D possibly matching TRBD2 (7 bases). CDR3 length: 16 residues. Germline V CDR1 and CDR2: ENHRY, SYGVKD. V lost 6 bases and J 2 bases, leaving 17 bases between the germline ends.